This T cell receptor (beta chain) emerged from a study of cytomegalovirus exposure and HLA in healthy donors. TCRdb keeps only in-frame clones here, not all; method: immunoSEQ multiplex PCR. The sample gives more than 110,000 clones, about 95% of which show up once; approximately 2% is in the top ten. Trimming removed 0 bases from V and 0 bases from J; junction bases left unmatched: 7. Germline V gene sequence: CDR1 MNHNS, CDR2 SASEGT. The CDR3 is 17 amino acids. The donors were members of the validation cohort, which comprised about 120 subjects and was separate from the first cohort of fewer than 700 subjects.

The clonotype originates from a man aged 18 to 29 in good health and CMV-seropositive. The sequencing sample was made of PBMCs. The chain employs TRBV6-1 and TRBJ2-5, with 7 bases identical to TRBD1. The CDR3 reads CASSEARGTAYQETQYF. The CDR3 nucleotides are TGTGCCAGCAGTGAAGCGCGAGGGACAGCGTACCAAGAGACCCAGTACTTC.